The next 18 T cell receptor beta chains were all read from a single sample in a study of identical twins. TCRdb processed the 5' RACE reads anew with MiXCR; each CDR3 protein has one entry. The data show approximately 220,000 distinct CDR3 sequences, about 7.5% seen once. These data were also filed under a second study, of yellow fever vaccine responses in identical twins.

The sample consisted of memory (CD45RO+) T cells sorted from blood. The receptors were sampled from a woman aged 18 to 35 in good health.

This clonotype turned up a few times. This chain connects TRBV7-2 to TRBJ1-2, with D possibly being TRBD1 (5 bases). Trimming pared 1 base from V and 0 bases from J, leaving 15 bases between. The CDR3 has 17 amino acids. CDR1 is SGHTA and CDR2 is FQGNSA in the germline V gene. DNA for the CDR3: TGTGCCAGCAGCTTAGGTGCTACAGGCCCAGCTAACTATGGCTACACCTTC. This gives the protein CASSLGATGPANYGYTF.

This chain joins TRBV7-2 and TRBJ2-1; D gene unclear. CDR3 length: 15 residues. V was clipped by 3 bases and J by 0 bases, with 9 bases between them. Germline lookup yields CDR1 SGHTA and CDR2 FQGNSA. For the CDR3, the DNA is TGTGCCAGCAGCTTGTCGGCGGACTCCTACAATGAGCAGTTCTTC. The encoded protein is CASSLSADSYNEQFF. Filled out from reference TRBV7-2 and TRBJ2-1, the complete variable domain reads GAGVSQSPSNKVTEKGKDVELRCDPISGHTALYWYRQSLGQGLEFLIYFQGNSAPDKSGLPSDRFSAERTGGSVSTLTIQRTQQEDSAVYLCASSLSADSYNEQFFGPGTRLTVL.

This clonotype was recorded a few times. The gene calls are TRBV12-3 or TRBV12-4 and TRBJ1-1; unclear D gene. The CDR3 sequence is 13 residues long. V lost 10 bases and J lost 4, with 16 bases in between. The CDR3 nucleotides are TGTGCCACCTCCGGTCGGTTGGTCACTGAAGCTTTCTTT. As protein: CATSGRLVTEAFF.

This rearrangement joins TRBV15 to TRBJ1-1, with 8 bases identical to TRBD1. This CDR3 is 14 amino acids long. V lost 5 bases and J lost 4; bases outside the gene matches: 6. Germline CDR1 is LNHNV and CDR2 is YYDKDF (reference sequence). CDR3 amino acids: CATSGRGLSTEAFF. The CDR3 nucleotides read TGTGCCACCAGCGGCAGGGGGCTGAGCACTGAAGCTTTCTTT.

The chain has TRBV5-6 and TRBJ1-5, with D perhaps TRBD1 (5 bases). The V and J ends lost 2 bases and 2 bases respectively, with 11 bases between them. The length of the CDR3 is 15 residues. Germline CDR1 reads SGHDT; CDR2 reads YYEEEE. CDR3 sequence: CASSFGARGNQPQHF. DNA for the CDR3: TGTGCCAGCAGCTTCGGGGCGAGGGGCAATCAGCCCCAGCATTTT.

Remarks on this clonotype: At one end, the junction sequence differs from germline, possibly due to a read error. This rearrangement joins TRBV12-3 or TRBV12-4 to TRBJ2-3; D is possibly TRBD2 (7 bases). The CDR3 is 16 amino acids. The CDR3 here is CASSSHGGGGVDTQYF. DNA for the CDR3: TGTGCCAGCAGTTCCCATGGAGGGGGGGGGGTGGATACGCAGTACTTT.

A few counts support this clonotype. V is TRBV21-1 and J is TRBJ2-1; the D call in the table, TRBD1, was not verified against the DNA. TRBV21-1 is annotated as a pseudogene. This CDR3 comprises 17 residues. CDR3 protein: CASSNPGRTTNYNEQFF. The CDR3 region has the DNA TGTGCCAGCAGCAACCCGGGAAGGACTACGAACTACAATGAGCAGTTCTTC.

This clonotype occurred a few times. This chain connects TRBV3-1 to TRBJ2-5; the D gene is possibly TRBD2 (6 bases). Trimming cost V 1 base and J 7 bases, with 13 bases left between them. This CDR3 spans 14 amino acids. Germline V gene lookup returns CDR1 LGHDT and CDR2 YNNKEL (reference sequence). The CDR3 bases are TGTGCCAGCAGCCAAGTGACGGGGGAAGTGACCCAGTACTTC. Translation: CASSQVTGEVTQYF.

This clonotype appeared many times. The chain has TRBV5-1 and TRBJ2-1, with D perhaps assigned TRBD1 or TRBD2 (6 bases each). Trimming took off 4 bases at V and 9 bases at J, with 23 bases between the two ends. CDR1 is SGHRS and CDR2 is YFSETQ in the germline V gene. The CDR3 length is 16 residues. The CDR3 nucleotides are TGCGCCAGCAGCCCGGAGGGACATCCTGACTTCCGTGAGCAGTTCTTC. It is translated as CASSPEGHPDFREQFF.

This clonotype appeared a few times. The chain carries TRBV7-2 and TRBJ1-6, with TRBD1 matching 9 bases. Germline values: CDR1 SGHTA, CDR2 FQGNSA. Germline trimming cut 0 bases from V and 10 bases from J; bases unmatched to any gene: 7. This CDR3 has 16 residues. DNA of the CDR3: TGTGCCAGCAGCTTAGCCATGGGACAGGGTTTATCACCCCTCCACTTT. This sequence encodes CASSLAMGQGLSPLHF.

This clonotype was counted at least ten times. The chain uses TRBV7-6 and TRBJ1-5; 11 bases are shared with TRBD1. Germline V CDR1 and CDR2: SGHVS, FNYEAQ. This CDR3 contains 17 residues. J gave up 0 bases and V 4 bases, and 5 bases lay outside the gene matches. CDR3 sequence (DNA): TGTGCCAGCAGCTCCGGGACAGGGGGTTATAGCAATCAGCCCCAGCATTTT. It is translated as CASSSGTGGYSNQPQHF.

This clonotype was found many times. The chain couples TRBV4-3 to TRBJ2-3; D uncertain. The germline V gene has CDR1 LGHNA and CDR2 YSLEER. The CDR3 runs to 15 residues. V dropped 0 bases and J dropped 5 bases, with 12 bases sitting between them. CDR3 in amino acids: CASSQDGSRGDTQYF. CDR3 bases: TGCGCCAGCAGCCAAGACGGGTCGAGAGGAGATACGCAGTATTTT.

In this sample, this clonotype turned up a few times. This rearrangement joins TRBV5-6 to TRBJ2-7, with a possible D match to TRBD1 (6 bases). Germline assignment: CDR1 SGHDT and CDR2 YYEEEE. V lost 4 bases, J lost 7 bases, and 18 bases lay in between. There are 14 residues in the CDR3. CDR3 loop: CASSQPARGGEQYF. As DNA, the CDR3 is TGTGCCAGCAGCCAACCCGCCAGGGGTGGGGAGCAGTACTTC.

The chain recombines TRBV2 with TRBJ1-1, with TRBD1 matching over 7 bases. The ends lost 5 bases at V and 7 bases at J; junction bases unmatched: 7. The CDR3 spans 13 residues. Per germline, CDR1 SNHLY and CDR2 FYNNEI. CDR3 amino acids: CASSLTRDSEAFF. The CDR3 DNA is TGTGCCAGCAGTCTTACCCGGGACAGTGAAGCTTTCTTT.

This chain uses TRBV9 with TRBJ2-5, with 8 bases that match TRBD1. The germline V gene has CDR1 SGDLS and CDR2 YYNGEE. The V gene end was trimmed by 4 bases and the J gene end by 1 base; junction bases not matched to a gene: 12. The CDR3 has 17 residues. The CDR3: CASSPGIGTGFQETQYF. DNA of the CDR3: TGTGCCAGCAGCCCCGGGATCGGGACAGGATTCCAAGAGACCCAGTACTTC. The full variable domain, rest sourced from reference TRBV9 and TRBJ2-5, is DSGVTQTPKHLITATGQRVTLRCSPRSGDLSVYWYQQSLDQGLQFLIQYYNGEERAKGNILERFSAQQFPDLHSELNLSSLELGDSALYFCASSPGIGTGFQETQYFGPGTRLLVL.

This clonotype has ten or more counts. J is TRBJ1-2 and V is TRBV7-2; D perhaps matches TRBD1 (6 bases). The CDR3 sequence is 15 residues long. Per germline, CDR1 SGHTA and CDR2 FQGNSA. V lost 3 bases and J 7 bases, leaving 18 bases between the germline ends. The CDR3, as DNA: TGTGCCAGCAGCTTTCGATTGTCGGGGGGCACTGGCTACACCTTC. It codes for CASSFRLSGGTGYTF.

The table lists this clonotype with many counts. The rearrangement uses TRBV28 and TRBJ1-6; no clear D. V gave up 5 bases and J gave up 8 bases, with 16 bases separating them. This CDR3 is 15 amino acids long. Germline V gene lookup returns CDR1 MDHEN and CDR2 SYDVKM. The CDR3 bases are TGTGCCAGCAGTACCTCAACAGCGTTAGATTCACCCCTCCACTTT. Encoded protein: CASSTSTALDSPLHF.

This clonotype was detected ten times or more. The rearrangement links TRBV5-1 to TRBJ1-2; 7 bases align to TRBD1. There are 13 residues in the CDR3. The trim removed 2 bases at V and 8 bases at J, leaving 6 bases unmatched. Germline CDR1 SGHRS, CDR2 YFSETQ. The CDR3 region has the DNA TGCGCCAGCAGCTTAGCCCAGGGGGACGGCTACACCTTC. Amino acids: CASSLAQGDGYTF.